These 13 T cell receptor beta chains came from one sample sequenced in a study of cytomegalovirus exposure and HLA in healthy donors. Vbeta (60) and Jbeta (13) primers were used in the PCR. Produced via immunoSEQ multiplex PCR; TCRdb's table is partial and in-frame only. Recorded for this sample: roughly 78,000 clones. Sequencing was done on a sample of PBMCs. Receptors were obtained from a man aged 35-49 years in good health and CMV-seronegative.

A word on this clone: Other DNA sequences of this sample code for an identical CDR3. The chain recombines TRBV7-2 with TRBJ1-1; possibly TRBD1 for D (5 bases). CDR1 and CDR2 from the germline V gene are SGHTA and FQGNSA. V was pared by 5 bases and J by 1 base, with 14 bases between. The CDR3 is 15 residues long. The CDR3 bases are TGTGCCAGCAGCAGGGAGGGGCAGGGGAACACTGAAGCTTTCTTT. Translating it yields CASSREGQGNTEAFF. Combining the CDR3 with reference TRBV7-2 and TRBJ1-1 gives the whole variable domain GAGVSQSPSNKVTEKGKDVELRCDPISGHTALYWYRQSLGQGLEFLIYFQGNSAPDKSGLPSDRFSAERTGGSVSTLTIQRTQQEDSAVYLCASSREGQGNTEAFFGQGTRLTVV.

V and J are TRBV9 and TRBJ2-7; TRBD1 aligns across 8 bases. The CDR3 covers 15 residues. Germline V CDR1 and CDR2: SGDLS, YYNGEE. V lost 0 bases and J lost 4; bases outside the gene matches: 6. CDR3 residues: CASSVGPGGEYEQYF. The CDR3 DNA sequence: TGTGCCAGCAGCGTAGGTCCAGGGGGCGAATACGAGCAGTACTTC.

V is TRBV7-9 and J is TRBJ1-6, with unresolved D. Germline V CDR1 and CDR2: SEHNR, FQNEAQ (reference sequence). Trimming took 1 base from V and 13 from J, leaving 17 bases between them. This CDR3 spans 15 amino acids. The CDR3 sequence: CASSLDSSSHGPLHF. CDR3 sequence (DNA): TGTGCCAGCAGCTTAGATTCCTCCAGTCATGGCCCCCTCCACTTT. Supplemented by reference TRBV7-9 and TRBJ1-6, the full variable domain reads DTGVSQNPRHKITKRGQNVTFRCDPISEHNRLYWYRQTLGQGPEFLTYFQNEAQLEKSRLLSDRFSAERPKGSFSTLEIQRTEQGDSAMYLCASSLDSSSHGPLHFGNGTRLTVT.

This chain joins TRBV7-9 and TRBJ2-7; 7 nucleotides align to TRBD1. Trimming removed 5 bases from V and 3 bases from J; junction bases left unmatched: 10. Per the germline V gene, CDR1 is SEHNR and CDR2 is FQNEAQ (reference sequence). The CDR3 runs to 15 residues. CDR3: CASSHVVQGNYEQYF. In nucleotides, the CDR3 is TGTGCCAGCAGCCACGTGGTACAGGGGAACTACGAGCAGTACTTC.

The genes are TRBV7-2 and TRBJ1-2, with 7 bases matching TRBD1. The CDR3 covers 16 residues. The J segment lost 1 base and the V segment lost 0 bases, leaving 5 bases of the junction unmatched. Germline V gene sequence: CDR1 SGHTA, CDR2 FQGNSA. CDR3 region: CASSLAQDRVNYGYTF. In DNA form, the CDR3 reads TGTGCCAGCAGCTTAGCACAAGACAGGGTTAACTATGGCTACACCTTC.

This chain joins TRBV19 and TRBJ2-2; D might be TRBD1 (6 bases). The CDR3 contains 14 residues. Trimming removed 6 bases at V and 5 bases at J, with 13 bases between. Germline values: CDR1 LNHDA, CDR2 SQIVND (reference sequence). CDR3 sequence reads: CASRSQGNTGELFF. The CDR3 nucleotides read TGTGCCAGTAGGTCACAGGGAAATACCGGGGAGCTGTTTTTT.

This chain links TRBV13 with TRBJ2-3, with D hard to call. V lost 3 bases to trimming and J lost 2 bases, with 21 bases between them. The CDR3 is made up of 18 amino acids. Germline CDR1 PRHDT, CDR2 FYEKMQ (reference sequence). CDR3 in DNA: TGTGCCAGCAGCTTTTCGACCCGCGGTAGCCCGATCACAGATACGCAGTATTTT. Its translation: CASSFSTRGSPITDTQYF.

This chain joins TRBV29-1 and TRBJ1-1, with TRBD1 identical over 11 bases. Germline V lookup: CDR1 SQVTM, CDR2 ANQGSEA. CDR3 size: 20 residues. Losses at the gene ends were 5 bases for V and 6 bases for J; bases not matched to a gene: 26. The CDR3, as DNA: TGCAGCGTTAGTTATTGGAGTCCGTGGACAGGGGGCGCCGTTAATTCTGAAGCTTTCTTT. Translated: CSVSYWSPWTGGAVNSEAFF.

DNA for the CDR3: TGCAGCGTATTGACATCCCAAGAGACCCAGTACTTC. This encodes CSVLTSQETQYF. The chain carries TRBV29-1 and TRBJ2-5; no definite D call. The CDR3 covers 12 residues. V was pared by 6 bases and J by 1 base, with 9 bases between. From germline, CDR1 is SQVTM and CDR2 ANQGSEA.

V and J are TRBV7-2 and TRBJ2-5; D might be TRBD2 (6 bases). CDR3 length equals 16 residues. Germline-derived CDR1 and CDR2 are SGHTA and FQGNSA. V was cut by 4 bases and J by 7 bases, with 22 bases left in between. The CDR3 loop reads CASSSGGDFKVVTQYF. Here the CDR3 DNA reads TGTGCCAGCAGCTCCGGCGGGGACTTCAAAGTTGTGACCCAGTACTTC.

This chain links TRBV19 with TRBJ2-2, with 8 nucleotides matching TRBD2. Trimming took 7 bases from V and 0 from J; bases not matched to a gene: 7. Germline CDR1 and CDR2: LNHDA and SQIVND (reference sequence). The CDR3 spans 16 residues. The CDR3 DNA follows: TGTGCCAGTAAAGCAAGCGGGAGTTCGAACACCGGGGAGCTGTTTTTT. Amino acid sequence: CASKASGSSNTGELFF.

The chain carries TRBV15 and TRBJ1-4, with 8 bases lining up with TRBD1. Germline lookup yields CDR1 LNHNV and CDR2 YYDKDF (reference sequence). This CDR3 has 16 residues. J lost 5 bases, V lost 0 bases, and 5 bases had no gene match. CDR3 sequence (DNA): TGTGCCACCAGCAGAGATTATCAGGGGGCAAATGAAAAACTGTTTTTT. Translated, it gives CATSRDYQGANEKLFF.

The chain is built from TRBV4-3 and TRBJ2-1; 11 positions agree with TRBD2. Germline V CDR1 and CDR2: LGHNA, YSLEER. This CDR3 is built from 17 residues. V trimming: 3 bases; J trimming: 4 bases; junction bases outside the gene matches: 8. Here the CDR3 reads CASSQDVIAGGYNEQFF. DNA for the CDR3: TGCGCCAGCAGCCAGGACGTAATAGCGGGGGGGTACAATGAGCAGTTCTTC.